Presented here are 19 T cell receptor beta chains from one specimen sequenced in a study of OX40 agonist ivuxolimab in advanced cancers. Profiling relied on immunoSEQ multiplex PCR, and the TCRdb table lists in-frame clones only, not all of them. The sample contains approximately 94,000 clones, approximately 89% of which appear only once. Specimen: CD4+ or CD8+ T cells sorted from blood, collected in a trial of the OX40 agonist ivuxolimab. These receptors were obtained from an adult with an advanced solid tumor such as melanoma, head and neck, liver or kidney cancer.

The V and J genes are TRBV14 and TRBJ2-1; 7 bases match TRBD2. CDR1 and CDR2 from the germline V gene are SGHDN and FVKESK. After removal of 4 bases from V and 15 bases from J, the junction contained 9 bases not matched to a gene. The CDR3 runs 12 residues. The CDR3 DNA reads as TGTGCCAGCAGCCCCCGGGGGGTAAATCGGTTCTTC. Amino acid sequence: CASSPRGVNRFF.

The chain is built from TRBV28 and TRBJ1-2; D is ambiguous. The CDR3 loop spans 12 amino acids. Trimming pared 6 bases from V and 2 bases from J, leaving 7 bases between. Germline loops: CDR1 MDHEN, CDR2 SYDVKM. CDR3 amino acids: CASSTLNYGYTF. The CDR3 DNA follows: TGTGCCAGCAGCACGCTAAACTATGGCTACACCTTC.

The CDR3, as DNA: TGCGCCAGCAAGCAGGGGGCGCATGGCTACACCTTC. The encoded protein is CASKQGAHGYTF. The chain recombines TRBV23-1 with TRBJ1-2; TRBD1 matches 8 bases. TRBV23-1 carries the ORF label, with uncertain function. This CDR3 has 12 residues. With V trimmed by 7 bases and J by 6 bases, 4 bases remained unmatched.

V and J are TRBV4-1 and TRBJ2-7; TRBD1 or TRBD2 may be the D gene (5 bases each). This CDR3 is built from 9 residues. V was pared by 11 bases and J by 9 bases, with 11 bases between. Germline loops: CDR1 MGHRA, CDR2 YSYEKL. The CDR3 reads CALGPAQYF. The DNA for the CDR3 is TGCGCCCTGGGACCGGCGCAGTACTTC.

This clone was seen a single time. The chain is built from TRBV6-6 and TRBJ1-5; D not certain. In germline, CDR1 is MNHNY, CDR2 SVGAGI (reference sequence). V was cut by 5 bases and J by 1 base, with 6 bases left in between. This CDR3 comprises 13 residues. Here the CDR3 reads CASSAPSNQPQHF. CDR3 coding DNA: TGTGCCAGCAGTGCCCCGAGCAATCAGCCCCAGCATTTT.

The V call is TRBV19, the J call TRBJ1-2; perhaps TRBD1 as D (6 bases). The CDR3 totals 13 residues. Between the trimmed V and J ends, which lost 3 bases and 6 bases, there was a span of 11 bases. Germline V gene lookup returns CDR1 LNHDA and CDR2 SQIVND (reference sequence). CDR3 sequence reads: CASSMSGANGYTF. CDR3 coding DNA: TGTGCCAGTAGTATGTCAGGGGCCAATGGCTACACCTTC.

V gene TRBV4-2 combines with J gene TRBJ2-7; D gene unclear. V lost 1 base and J 2 bases, leaving 9 bases between the germline ends. There are 14 residues in the CDR3. Germline CDR1 LGHNA, CDR2 YNFKEQ. The CDR3 spells CASSQGTWAYEQYF. CDR3 nucleotides: TGTGCCAGCAGCCAAGGGACCTGGGCCTACGAGCAGTACTTC.

The chain combines TRBV30 with TRBJ2-1; TRBD2 matches 12 bases. This CDR3 has 15 amino acids. Germline CDR1 GTSNPN, CDR2 SVGIG (reference sequence). The V segment lost 3 bases and the J segment 6 bases; nucleotides outside the gene matches: 6. CDR3 nucleotide sequence: TGTGCCTGGAGGACTAGCGGGAGATCGGGCAATGAGCAGTTCTTC. Amino acid sequence: CAWRTSGRSGNEQFF.

The chain couples TRBV7-2 to TRBJ2-7, with 7 bases lining up with TRBD1. The CDR3 runs to 14 residues. Germline CDR1 and CDR2: SGHTA and FQGNSA. After removal of 6 bases from V and 0 bases from J, the junction contained 5 bases not matched to a gene. CDR3 residues: CASRTDRSSYEQYF. The CDR3 DNA follows: TGTGCCAGCAGAACGGACAGGAGCTCCTACGAGCAGTACTTC.

The chain joins TRBV5-4 to TRBJ2-4; D call uncertain. Per germline, CDR1 SGHNT and CDR2 YYREEE (reference sequence). CDR3 size: 14 residues. Trimming stripped 0 bases from V and 11 bases from J, with 15 bases between. The CDR3 region has the DNA TGTGCCAGCAGCTTGGCCGGTCGGGTTGGGGTTCAGTACTTC. Encoded protein: CASSLAGRVGVQYF.

The J gene is TRBJ2-7, the V gene TRBV2, with D perhaps TRBD1 (5 bases). The CDR3 spans 13 residues. V lost 4 bases to trimming and J lost 3 bases, with 10 bases between them. The germline gives CDR1 SNHLY, CDR2 FYNNEI. DNA for the CDR3: TGTGCCAGCAGTGCGACAGCTTACTACGAGCAGTACTTC. The encoded protein is CASSATAYYEQYF.

V is TRBV6-1 and J is TRBJ1-5, with TRBD1 identical over 9 bases. From germline, CDR1 is MNHNS and CDR2 SASEGT. V shed 4 bases and J 1 base; nucleotides not matched to a gene: 14. The CDR3 has 19 amino acids. This CDR3 reads CASSARSGTGTISNQPQHF. The CDR3 DNA reads TGTGCCAGCAGTGCCCGTTCCGGGACAGGGACGATAAGCAATCAGCCCCAGCATTTT.

The chain recombines TRBV18 with TRBJ1-1; D uncertain. V gave up 6 bases and J gave up 4 bases, with 12 bases separating them. This CDR3 spans 13 amino acids. Germline lookup yields CDR1 KGHSH and CDR2 LQKENI. Here the CDR3 reads CASSPDTVTEAFF. The CDR3 DNA reads as TGTGCCAGCTCCCCCGACACGGTCACTGAAGCTTTCTTT.

The chain employs TRBV5-1 and TRBJ2-7, with D perhaps assigned TRBD1 or TRBD2 (5 bases each). The germline V gene has CDR1 SGHRS and CDR2 YFSETQ. This CDR3 has 16 amino acids. The V end was cut by 2 bases, the J end by 9 bases, with 24 bases between. CDR3 sequence: CASSLAPGTRTSGQYF. In DNA form, the CDR3 reads TGCGCCAGCAGCTTAGCTCCCGGGACGAGAACTTCTGGGCAGTACTTC.

The chain recombines TRBV5-1 with TRBJ2-3; D is uncertain. The CDR3 spans 14 residues. Germline V gene lookup returns CDR1 SGHRS and CDR2 YFSETQ. Trimming took 2 bases from V and 4 from J, leaving 11 bases between them. As DNA, the CDR3 is TGCGCCAGCAGCTTAGTGGCAGGAGCAGATACGCAGTATTTT. The encoded protein is CASSLVAGADTQYF.

The rearrangement uses TRBV6-6 and TRBJ1-1; weak D call: TRBD1 (6 bases). Germline lookup yields CDR1 MNHNY and CDR2 SVGAGI (reference sequence). V dropped 0 bases and J dropped 2 bases, with 10 bases sitting between them. The CDR3 sequence is 15 residues long. The CDR3 nucleotides are TGTGCCAGCAGTTACTCATGGACAGTTAACACTGAAGCTTTCTTT. Its protein product is CASSYSWTVNTEAFF.

The CDR3 here is CASSVGQGPNTGELFF. CDR3 in DNA: TGTGCCAGCAGCGTAGGACAGGGGCCGAACACCGGGGAGCTGTTTTTT. The chain recombines TRBV9 with TRBJ2-2; 8 positions agree with TRBD1. CDR3 length equals 16 residues. V shed 0 bases and J 0 bases; nucleotides not matched to a gene: 1. Germline CDR1 SGDLS, CDR2 YYNGEE.

J is TRBJ2-3 and V is TRBV18; TRBD1 is a possible D gene (5 bases). CDR1 is KGHSH, CDR2 LQKENI, per germline. The CDR3 contains 16 residues. Trimming took off 0 bases at V and 7 bases at J, with 17 bases between the two ends. CDR3 sequence reads: CASSPPRSNWGYTQYF. The CDR3 nucleotides are TGTGCCAGCTCACCACCTAGATCTAACTGGGGCTATACGCAGTATTTT.

This clone was picked up one time. This chain joins TRBV9 and TRBJ1-3; the D gene is possibly TRBD2 (5 bases). Near its end, the DNA agrees better with TRBJ2-2, so the J call may be wrong. CDR1 SGDLS and CDR2 YYNGEE come from the germline V gene. CDR3 size: 15 residues. The CDR3 DNA is TGTGCCAGCAGCCCCAGCCGGGGGAACACCGGGGAGCTGTTTTTT. It is translated as CASSPSRGNTGELFF.